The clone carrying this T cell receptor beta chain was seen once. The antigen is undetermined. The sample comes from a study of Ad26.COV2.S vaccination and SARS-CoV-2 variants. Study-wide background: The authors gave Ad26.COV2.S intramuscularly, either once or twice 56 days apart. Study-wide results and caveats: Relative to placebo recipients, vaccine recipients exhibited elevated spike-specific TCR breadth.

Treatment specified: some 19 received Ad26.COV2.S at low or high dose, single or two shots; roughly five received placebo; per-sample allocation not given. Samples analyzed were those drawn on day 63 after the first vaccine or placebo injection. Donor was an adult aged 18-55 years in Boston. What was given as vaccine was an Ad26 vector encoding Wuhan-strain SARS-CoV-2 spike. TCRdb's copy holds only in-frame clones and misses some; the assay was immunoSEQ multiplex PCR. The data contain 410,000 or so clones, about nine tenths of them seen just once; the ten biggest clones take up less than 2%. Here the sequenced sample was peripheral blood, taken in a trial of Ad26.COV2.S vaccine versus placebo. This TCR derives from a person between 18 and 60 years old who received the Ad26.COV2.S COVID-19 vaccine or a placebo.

CDR3 sequence reads: CASSIGLASSYEQYF. The CDR3 DNA follows: TGTGCCAGTAGTATAGGACTAGCCAGCTCCTACGAGCAGTACTTC. The rearrangement joins TRBV19 to TRBJ2-7, with 7 bases matching TRBD2. With V trimmed by 1 base and J by 0 bases, 3 bases remained unmatched. Germline CDR1 is LNHDA and CDR2 is SQIVND (reference sequence). The CDR3 length is 15 residues.